The rows below give T cell receptor beta chains drawn from one sample of a study of T-cell reconstitution after alpha-beta-depleted transplantation in children. One entry per CDR3 protein results from TCRdb running MiXCR on the PCR reads. This sample yields nearly 550,000 distinct CDR3 sequences, of which around 20% are seen a single time; more than 2.5% belongs to the top ten. The input for sequencing was PBMCs from the stem cell graft donor, taken from the stem cell graft. These receptors were obtained from a human donor who donated a stem cell graft to a child with acute lymphoblastic leukemia. Each CDR3 is given with its conserved first and last residue. A D gene is named only where the DNA matches it firmly. A row's size may be missing; if present it is once, few, many or a size class.

j_call d_call clone_size v_call cdr3_nt cdr3_aa
TRBJ2-4 . . TRBV7-9 TGTGCCAGCAGCTTAGCGTGGCAGCTAGCCAAAAACATTCAGTACTTC CASSLAWQLAKNIQYF
TRBJ1-2 TRBD1 . TRBV20-1 TGCAGTGCTGGTCCCGGGACAGGGAATTATAACTATGGCTACACCTTC CSAGPGTGNYNYGYTF
TRBJ2-2 TRBD1 . TRBV5-1 TGCGCCAGCAGGTTTGGACAGGAGAACACCGGGGAGCTGTTTTTT CASRFGQENTGELFF
TRBJ2-2 . few TRBV20-1 TGCAGTGCTAGAGATCGGGTAGGGGGAGAGAACACCGGGGAGCTGTTTTTT CSARDRVGGENTGELFF
TRBJ2-7 TRBD2 . TRBV12-3/TRBV12-4 TGTGCCAGCAGTTTGAGGACGGGGGGGAGCGGGAGATACGAGCAGTACTTC CASSLRTGGSGRYEQYF
TRBJ2-3 TRBD2 . TRBV6-5 TGTGCCAGCAGTATACGGACTAGCGGAGTCACAGATACGCAGTATTTT CASSIRTSGVTDTQYF
TRBJ2-7 TRBD2 once TRBV6-5 TGTGCCAGCAGTCACGGTGGTAGCGGGTCATACGAGCAGTACTTC CASSHGGSGSYEQYF
TRBJ2-1 . . TRBV2 TGTGCCAGCAGTGGGGCTAGCTGGAATGAGCAGTTCTTC CASSGASWNEQFF
TRBJ1-2 . . TRBV29-1 TGCAGCGTTGTAACAGGGAACTATGGCTACACCTTC CSVVTGNYGYTF
TRBJ2-2 TRBD2 . TRBV3-1 TGTGCCAGCAGCCGTAGCGGGGCGAACACCGGGGAGCTGTTTTTT CASSRSGANTGELFF